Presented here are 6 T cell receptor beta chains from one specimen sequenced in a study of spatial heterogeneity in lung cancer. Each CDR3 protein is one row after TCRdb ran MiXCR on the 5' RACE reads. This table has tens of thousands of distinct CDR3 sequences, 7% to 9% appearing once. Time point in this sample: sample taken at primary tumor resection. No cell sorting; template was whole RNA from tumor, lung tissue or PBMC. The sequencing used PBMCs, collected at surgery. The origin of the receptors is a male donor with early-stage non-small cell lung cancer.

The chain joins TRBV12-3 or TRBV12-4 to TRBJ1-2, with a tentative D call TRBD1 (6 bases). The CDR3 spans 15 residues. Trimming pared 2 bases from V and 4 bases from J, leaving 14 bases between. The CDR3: CASSLLGGAGYGYTF. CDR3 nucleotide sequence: TGTGCCAGCAGTTTACTCGGGGGCGCCGGCTATGGCTACACCTTC.

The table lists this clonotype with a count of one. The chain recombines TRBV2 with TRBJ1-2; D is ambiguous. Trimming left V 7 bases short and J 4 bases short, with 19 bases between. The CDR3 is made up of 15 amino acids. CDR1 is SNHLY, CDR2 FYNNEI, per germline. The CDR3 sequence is CASKERQDAAYGYTF. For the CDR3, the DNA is TGTGCCAGCAAGGAGCGGCAGGACGCAGCCTATGGCTACACCTTC.

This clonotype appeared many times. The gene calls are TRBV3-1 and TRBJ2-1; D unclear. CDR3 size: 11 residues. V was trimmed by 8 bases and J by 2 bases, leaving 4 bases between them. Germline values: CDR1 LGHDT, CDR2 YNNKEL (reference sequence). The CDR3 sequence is CASSTYNEQFF. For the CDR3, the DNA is TGTGCCAGCTCCACCTACAATGAGCAGTTCTTC.

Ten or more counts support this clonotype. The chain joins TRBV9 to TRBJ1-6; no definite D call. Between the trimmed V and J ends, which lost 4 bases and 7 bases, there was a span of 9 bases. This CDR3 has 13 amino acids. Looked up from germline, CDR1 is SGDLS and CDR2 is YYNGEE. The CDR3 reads CASSPEGNSPLHF. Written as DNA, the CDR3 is TGTGCCAGCAGCCCCGAAGGGAATTCACCCCTCCACTTT.

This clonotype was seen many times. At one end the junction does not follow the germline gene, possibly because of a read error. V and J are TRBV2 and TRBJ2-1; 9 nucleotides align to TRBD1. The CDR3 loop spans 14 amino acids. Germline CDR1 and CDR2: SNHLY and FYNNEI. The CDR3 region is CGSSDGTGLNEQFF. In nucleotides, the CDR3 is TGTGGCAGCAGTGACGGGACAGGGTTAAATGAGCAGTTCTTC.

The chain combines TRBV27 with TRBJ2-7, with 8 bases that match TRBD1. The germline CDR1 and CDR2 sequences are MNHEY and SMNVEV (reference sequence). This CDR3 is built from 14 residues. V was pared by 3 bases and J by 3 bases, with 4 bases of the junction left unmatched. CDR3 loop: CASSLDREYYEQYF. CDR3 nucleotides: TGTGCCAGCAGTTTGGACAGGGAGTACTACGAGCAGTACTTC.